This TCR beta chain was found in a study of T cell repertoires in cytomegalovirus infection. Study-wide background: Carrying CMV and the relevant HLA type showed in public TCR beta signatures.

With 8 bases removed from V and 8 bases from J, the gap between germline ends came to 21 bases. This CDR3 spans 15 amino acids. Looked up from germline, CDR1 is SGHAT and CDR2 is FQDESV (reference sequence). As regards this clonotype: Its antigen remains unidentified.

The study's findings and limits: There were HLA-C-restricted CMV-specific TCR beta clonotypes dominating the ex vivo response.

One entry per CDR3 protein, called by TCRdb with MiXCR from the reads. The sample has roughly 150,000 distinct CDR3 sequences; roughly a sixth are singletons. V is TRBV11-1 and J is TRBJ2-2; D gene unclear. The sequence came from a human donor in good health (CMV status not recorded). Some clones in this sample may be carry-over from other donors' samples. The specimen was CD8+ T cells from PBMCs. This chain's CDR3 is CASSPRSQYPGELFF. CDR3 in DNA: TGTGCCAGCTCGCCGCGGAGCCAATATCCAGGGGAGCTGTTTTTT.